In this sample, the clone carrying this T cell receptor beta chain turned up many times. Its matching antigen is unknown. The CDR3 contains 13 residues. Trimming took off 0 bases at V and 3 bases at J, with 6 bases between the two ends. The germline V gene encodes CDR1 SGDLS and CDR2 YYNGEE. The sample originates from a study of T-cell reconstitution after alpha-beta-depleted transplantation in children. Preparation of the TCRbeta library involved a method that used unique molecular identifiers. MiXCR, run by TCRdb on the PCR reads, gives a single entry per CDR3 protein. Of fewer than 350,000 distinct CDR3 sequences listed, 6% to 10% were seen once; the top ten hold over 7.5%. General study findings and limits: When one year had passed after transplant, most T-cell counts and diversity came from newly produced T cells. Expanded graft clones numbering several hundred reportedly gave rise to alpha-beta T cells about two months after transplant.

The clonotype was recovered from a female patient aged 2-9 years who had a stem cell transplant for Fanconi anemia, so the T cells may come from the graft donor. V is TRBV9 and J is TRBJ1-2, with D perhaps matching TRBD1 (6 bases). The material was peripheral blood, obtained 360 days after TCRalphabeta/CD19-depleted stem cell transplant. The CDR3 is CASSVGQDYGYTF. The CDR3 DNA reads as TGTGCCAGCAGCGTAGGACAGGACTATGGCTACACCTTC.